One sample yielded the 22 T cell receptor beta chains listed below, sequenced in a study of blood T cell repertoires in COVID-19. Libraries were prepared by immunoSEQ multiplex PCR; TCRdb keeps only in-frame clonotypes and omits some of them. This sample yields roughly 53,000 clones, of which almost 85% are seen a single time; around 15% belongs to the top ten. The material sequenced was peripheral blood. The receptors originated from a human donor in a cohort sampled during active COVID-19.

The chain carries TRBV6-5 and TRBJ1-5; maybe TRBD1 (5 bases). The CDR3 has 15 amino acids. Germline V lookup: CDR1 MNHEY, CDR2 SVGAGI. V lost 6 bases and J lost 1, with 13 bases in between. This CDR3 is CASSYQDISNQPQHF. CDR3 coding DNA: TGTGCCAGCAGCTACCAGGACATAAGCAATCAGCCCCAGCATTTT.

V and J are TRBV5-1 and TRBJ2-7; D gene uncertain. The CDR3 length is 12 residues. Germline V gene data show CDR1 as SGHRS and CDR2 as YFSETQ. V was pared by 1 base and J by 5 bases, with 7 bases between. CDR3 nucleotide sequence: TGCGCCAGCAGCTTGAGTGAGCACGAGCAGTACTTC. This encodes CASSLSEHEQYF.

This chain links TRBV6-1 with TRBJ1-1; no clear D. CDR1 and CDR2 from the germline V gene are MNHNS and SASEGT. V was shortened by 2 bases and J by 3 bases, with 10 bases between the two germline ends. The CDR3 loop spans 14 amino acids. CDR3 sequence: CASSERFRDTEAFF. The CDR3 DNA reads as TGTGCCAGCAGTGAACGCTTCCGGGACACTGAAGCTTTCTTT.

This clone was observed a handful of times. The rearrangement joins TRBV28 to TRBJ1-2; the D gene is possibly TRBD1 (6 bases). Germline-derived CDR1 and CDR2 are MDHEN and SYDVKM. The V and J ends lost 5 bases and 2 bases respectively, with 9 bases between them. This CDR3 region has 13 residues. The CDR3 DNA reads TGTGCCAGCAGTGAACAGGGCAACTATGGCTACACCTTC. This codes for CASSEQGNYGYTF.

V gene TRBV7-9 combines with J gene TRBJ2-4; 9 nucleotides line up with TRBD2. Germline CDR1 is SEHNR and CDR2 is FQNEAQ (reference sequence). The CDR3 spans 17 residues. V lost 2 bases, J lost 4 bases, and 9 bases stayed unmatched. CDR3 sequence: CASSLNPTAGGKNIQYF. Written as DNA, the CDR3 is TGTGCCAGCAGCTTAAATCCAACAGCGGGGGGAAAAAACATTCAGTACTTC. The variable domain in full, with the rest retrieved from reference TRBV7-9 and TRBJ2-4, is DTGVSQNPRHKITKRGQNVTFRCDPISEHNRLYWYRQTLGQGPEFLTYFQNEAQLEKSRLLSDRFSAERPKGSFSTLEIQRTEQGDSAMYLCASSLNPTAGGKNIQYFGAGTRLSVL.

V usage is TRBV6-2 or TRBV6-3 and J usage is TRBJ2-2; a possible D gene is TRBD2 (7 bases). Deletions cut 3 bases from V and 1 base from J, with 15 bases between. The CDR3 consists of 17 residues. Germline loops: CDR1 MNHEY, CDR2 SVGEGT. CDR3 in DNA: TGTGCCAGCAGTTATAGGGCGGGGGCTGTGAACACCGGGGAGCTGTTTTTT. It translates to CASSYRAGAVNTGELFF.

Here the CDR3 DNA reads TGTGCCAGCTCCCCCGGGACAGGGGGTTATGGGGCCAACGTCCTGACTTTC. The encoded protein is CASSPGTGGYGANVLTF. The rearrangement joins TRBV18 to TRBJ2-6, with 11 nucleotides matching TRBD1. Germline-derived CDR1 and CDR2 are KGHSH and LQKENI. Losses at the gene ends were 6 bases for V and 3 bases for J; bases not matched to a gene: 7. CDR3 length equals 17 residues.

This chain connects TRBV19 to TRBJ1-3; no firm D call. Trimming took off 0 bases at V and 3 bases at J, with 12 bases between the two ends. Germline lookup yields CDR1 LNHDA and CDR2 SQIVND (reference sequence). The CDR3 spans 16 residues. CDR3 nucleotide sequence: TGTGCCAGTAGTATAGAAGGAAGAGCGTTTGGAAACACCATATATTTT. Translating it yields CASSIEGRAFGNTIYF.

The gene calls are TRBV19 and TRBJ2-5, with TRBD2 matching 10 bases. Germline V CDR1 and CDR2: LNHDA, SQIVND (reference sequence). The CDR3 spans 16 residues. Trimming at V came to 6 bases and at J to 0 bases, leaving 7 bases not matched to a gene. The CDR3 region is CASSKQAGGYQETQYF. CDR3 DNA: TGTGCCAGTAGCAAACAAGCGGGGGGGTACCAAGAGACCCAGTACTTC. The variable domain in full, with the rest retrieved from reference TRBV19 and TRBJ2-5, is DGGITQSPKYLFRKEGQNVTLSCEQNLNHDAMYWYRQDPGQGLRLIYYSQIVNDFQKGDIAEGYSVSREKKESFPLTVTSAQKNPTAFYLCASSKQAGGYQETQYFGPGTRLLVL.

The rearrangement joins TRBV6-1 to TRBJ2-3; tentative D call: TRBD2 (6 bases). Germline CDR1 MNHNS, CDR2 SASEGT. The ends were cut back, 2 bases at V and 0 bases at J, with 15 bases in the middle. The CDR3 contains 17 residues. CDR3 protein: CASSERRIAASTDTQYF. CDR3 nucleotide sequence: TGTGCCAGCAGTGAAAGGCGGATAGCGGCTAGCACAGATACGCAGTATTTT.

The chain has TRBV10-3 and TRBJ2-1, with 9 bases matching TRBD1. CDR3 size: 12 residues. Germline V gene data show CDR1 as ENHRY and CDR2 as SYGVKD. V lost 10 bases to trimming and J lost 6 bases; unmatched junction nucleotides: 4. The CDR3 region is CATKTGGNEQFF. CDR3 nucleotides: TGTGCCACTAAGACAGGGGGCAATGAGCAGTTCTTC.

The rearrangement uses TRBV11-3 and TRBJ2-1; TRBD2 aligns across 8 bases. Trimming at V came to 5 bases and at J to 6 bases, leaving 6 bases not matched to a gene. The CDR3 has 14 residues. CDR1 is SGHNT and CDR2 is YENEEA in the germline V gene. CDR3 sequence: CASSPAGLANEQFF. The CDR3 nucleotides read TGTGCCAGCAGCCCCGCAGGACTAGCCAATGAGCAGTTCTTC.

The chain recombines TRBV7-3 with TRBJ1-2, with D uncertain. Trimming took 3 bases from V and 8 from J, leaving 22 bases between them. The germline V gene has CDR1 SGHTA and CDR2 FQGTGA. This CDR3 contains 16 residues. The CDR3 here is CASSLEGSLVQGGYTF. CDR3 coding DNA: TGTGCCAGCAGCTTGGAGGGATCACTCGTACAAGGAGGCTACACCTTC. The variable domain in full, with the rest retrieved from reference TRBV7-3 and TRBJ1-2, is GAGVSQTPSNKVTEKGKYVELRCDPISGHTALYWYRQSLGQGPEFLIYFQGTGAADDSGLPNDRFFAVRPEGSVSTLKIQRTERGDSAVYLCASSLEGSLVQGGYTFGSGTRLTVV.

In this sample, this clone turned up a few times. The gene calls are TRBV18 and TRBJ2-7; the D gene is possibly TRBD1 (6 bases). The CDR3 is made up of 16 amino acids. Trimming left V 3 bases short and J 1 base short, with 16 bases between. Germline values: CDR1 KGHSH, CDR2 LQKENI. CDR3 nucleotides: TGTGCCAGCTCACCCAATTACAGGGTAGGATCCTACGAGCAGTACTTC. It codes for CASSPNYRVGSYEQYF.

The chain combines TRBV6-5 with TRBJ1-2; 7 bases align to TRBD1. The CDR3 is 15 residues long. V dropped 6 bases and J dropped 4; count of bases not matched to a gene: 11. Per the germline V gene, CDR1 is MNHEY and CDR2 is SVGAGI. CDR3 sequence reads: CASSRDSKYFYGYTF. The CDR3 DNA is TGTGCCAGCAGCCGGGACAGCAAATATTTCTATGGCTACACCTTC.

In DNA form, the CDR3 reads TGTGCCAGCAGCCCGGGACAGAGAACAGATACGCAGTATTTT. Protein sequence: CASSPGQRTDTQYF. J is TRBJ2-3 and V is TRBV7-6, with 7 positions matching TRBD1. V lost 5 bases and J lost 3; bases outside the gene matches: 5. This CDR3 has 14 amino acids. CDR1 and CDR2 from the germline V gene are SGHVS and FNYEAQ.

This clone came up once. This chain links TRBV5-6 with TRBJ1-3; 10 positions match TRBD1. V lost 3 bases, J lost 4 bases, and 7 bases stayed unmatched. CDR1 and CDR2 (germline): SGHDT, YYEEEE. This CDR3 has 16 amino acids. CDR3 coding DNA: TGTGCCAGCAGCTCTCTTGGACAGGGGGAAGGAAACACCATATATTTT. This sequence encodes CASSSLGQGEGNTIYF.

The sample holds one count of this clone. CDR3 region: CSGLTSGTMKETQYF. CDR3 DNA sequence: TGCAGCGGCCTGACTAGCGGGACTATGAAAGAGACCCAGTACTTC. This chain uses TRBV29-1 with TRBJ2-5, with 11 bases identical to TRBD2. Trimming took 7 bases from V and 3 from J; bases not matched to a gene: 10. CDR1 is SQVTM, CDR2 ANQGSEA, per germline. This CDR3 region has 15 residues.

The chain joins TRBV6-5 to TRBJ2-1; 7 nucleotides line up with TRBD1. Trimming cost V 6 bases and J 2 bases; bases outside gene matches: 4. This CDR3 has 14 residues. The germline V gene encodes CDR1 MNHEY and CDR2 SVGAGI. The CDR3 sequence: CASRDRATYNEQFF. The CDR3 DNA sequence: TGTGCCAGCAGAGACAGGGCAACCTACAATGAGCAGTTCTTC.

V and J are TRBV10-3 and TRBJ1-5, with a possible D match to TRBD1 (5 bases). This CDR3 comprises 13 residues. CDR1 ENHRY and CDR2 SYGVKD come from the germline V gene. Trimming left V 11 bases short and J 7 bases short, with 18 bases between. CDR3 in amino acids: CAASQGTRQPQHF. The CDR3, as DNA: TGTGCCGCCTCCCAGGGAACGCGACAGCCCCAGCATTTT.

The CDR3 sequence is CAWSSENIQYF. The CDR3 DNA follows: TGTGCCTGGAGTTCGGAAAACATTCAGTACTTC. The rearrangement links TRBV30 to TRBJ2-4; unclear D gene. The CDR3 length is 11 residues. The V gene's germline CDR1 is GTSNPN and CDR2 SVGIG (reference sequence). Trimming took off 2 bases at V and 5 bases at J, with 4 bases between the two ends.

The V call is TRBV30, the J call TRBJ1-1; tentative D call: TRBD1 (5 bases). The V end was cut by 2 bases, the J end by 4 bases, with 11 bases between. Per the germline V gene, CDR1 is GTSNPN and CDR2 is SVGIG (reference sequence). This CDR3 is built from 13 residues. CDR3 region: CAWSSRGTTEAFF. The CDR3 DNA sequence: TGTGCCTGGAGTTCTCGGGGGACCACTGAAGCTTTCTTT. Full variable domain (missing parts from reference TRBV30 and TRBJ1-1): SQTIHQWPATLVQPVGSPLSLECTVEGTSNPNLYWYRQAAGRGLQLLFYSVGIGQISSEVPQNLSASRPQDRQFILSSKKLLLSDSGFYLCAWSSRGTTEAFFGQGTRLTVV.